What follows are 10 T cell receptor beta chains derived from one specimen sequenced in a study of T cell repertoires in cytomegalovirus infection. TCRdb passed the reads through MiXCR, listing each CDR3 protein once. In the table there are under 130,000 distinct CDR3 sequences, 42% of which are singletons. The antigens of these receptors remain unknown. Sequenced here: CD8+ T cells from cultured PBMCs, sampled from culture after CMV antigen stimulation. The receptors stem from a human donor in good health (CMV status not recorded). Some clones in this sample may be carry-over from other donors' samples.

In its sample, this clonotype was seen many times. V is TRBV4-2 and J is TRBJ2-3; 10 nucleotides align to TRBD2. V lost 0 bases and J lost 4; bases outside the gene matches: 7. CDR1 and CDR2 from the germline V gene are LGHNA and YNFKEQ. The CDR3 is 17 residues long. CDR3 nucleotide sequence: TGTGCCAGCAGCCAAGATGGGAGCGGGGGGGCTTCAGATACGCAGTATTTT. Its translation is CASSQDGSGGASDTQYF.

This rearrangement joins TRBV5-1 to TRBJ2-3; TRBD1 matches 8 bases. This CDR3 contains 16 residues. Germline V gives CDR1 SGHRS, CDR2 YFSETQ. Trimming took 3 bases from V and 2 from J; bases not matched to a gene: 8. The CDR3: CASSSDRGLITDTQYF. The CDR3 region has the DNA TGCGCCAGCAGCTCCGACAGGGGCCTAATCACAGATACGCAGTATTTT.

The V call is TRBV28, the J call TRBJ1-3; D call uncertain. The V end lost 7 bases, the J end lost 2 bases, and 18 bases lay between the germline ends. CDR1 and CDR2 from the germline V gene are MDHEN and SYDVKM. CDR3 length: 16 amino acids. In nucleotides, the CDR3 is TGTGCCAGCACCACCGTTGTGGCCCTACCTGGAAACACCATATATTTT. Its translation is CASTTVVALPGNTIYF.

This chain joins TRBV6-5 and TRBJ1-6, with 7 bases that match TRBD1. CDR3 length equals 15 residues. The J segment lost 10 bases and the V segment lost 2 bases, leaving 8 bases of the junction unmatched. Germline CDR1 MNHEY, CDR2 SVGAGI. CDR3 sequence reads: CASSYGTALLSPLHF. DNA of the CDR3: TGTGCCAGCAGTTACGGGACAGCCCTATTATCACCCCTCCACTTT.

The chain joins TRBV7-2 to TRBJ2-5; 7 bases are a match to TRBD2. The CDR3 is 15 residues long. The J segment lost 1 base and the V segment lost 4 bases, leaving 6 bases of the junction unmatched. Germline values: CDR1 SGHTA, CDR2 FQGNSA. The CDR3 DNA reads as TGTGCCAGCAGCTCCCTAGCGGAGAGCCAAGAGACCCAGTACTTC. It is translated as CASSSLAESQETQYF.

J is TRBJ2-1 and V is TRBV2; D assignment may be TRBD1 or TRBD2 (5 bases each). From germline, CDR1 is SNHLY and CDR2 FYNNEI. Trimming left V 3 bases short and J 2 bases short, with 11 bases between. This CDR3 comprises 15 residues. The CDR3 sequence is CASSDWGSTYNEQFF. The CDR3 nucleotides read TGTGCCAGCAGTGATTGGGGGAGCACCTACAATGAGCAGTTCTTC. Full variable domain (remainder filled in from reference TRBV2 and TRBJ2-1): EPEVTQTPSHQVTQMGQEVILRCVPISNHLYFYWYRQILGQKVEFLVSFYNNEISEKSEIFDDQFSVERPDGSNFTLKIRSTKLEDSAMYFCASSDWGSTYNEQFFGPGTRLTVL.

This clonotype was recorded once. The rearrangement uses TRBV6-6 and TRBJ1-6; 9 nucleotides agree with TRBD1. This CDR3 spans 15 amino acids. The V gene's germline CDR1 is MNHNY and CDR2 SVGAGI (reference sequence). Trimming took 2 bases from V and 4 from J; bases not matched to a gene: 0. DNA for the CDR3: TGTGCCAGCAGTTACGGGACAGGGTATAATTCACCCCTCCACTTT. Protein sequence: CASSYGTGYNSPLHF.

The chain links TRBV2 to TRBJ2-2, with 8 bases aligning to TRBD2. The CDR3 has 15 amino acids. Germline loops: CDR1 SNHLY, CDR2 FYNNEI. V lost 9 bases and J lost 0; bases outside the gene matches: 6. The CDR3 region has the DNA TGTGCCAGTGTGAGCGGGGGTGCGAACACCGGGGAGCTGTTTTTT. Its translation is CASVSGGANTGELFF.

The chain employs TRBV20-1 and TRBJ2-7, with 10 bases aligning to TRBD2. The V and J ends lost 0 bases and 3 bases, in that order; junction bases with no gene match: 5. Germline assignment: CDR1 DFQATT and CDR2 SNEGSKA (reference sequence). This CDR3 region has 15 residues. Here the CDR3 reads CSARDRTSGVYEQYF. The CDR3 nucleotides are TGCAGTGCTAGAGATAGAACTAGCGGGGTCTACGAGCAGTACTTC.

This clonotype was seen many times. The chain employs TRBV6-1 and TRBJ2-7; no definite D call. Germline-derived CDR1 and CDR2 are MNHNS and SASEGT. There are 13 residues in the CDR3. Trimming removed 6 bases at V and 0 bases at J, with 9 bases between. CDR3 DNA: TGTGCCAGCAGGCCTCATGGCTCCTACGAGCAGTACTTC. Its translation is CASRPHGSYEQYF.